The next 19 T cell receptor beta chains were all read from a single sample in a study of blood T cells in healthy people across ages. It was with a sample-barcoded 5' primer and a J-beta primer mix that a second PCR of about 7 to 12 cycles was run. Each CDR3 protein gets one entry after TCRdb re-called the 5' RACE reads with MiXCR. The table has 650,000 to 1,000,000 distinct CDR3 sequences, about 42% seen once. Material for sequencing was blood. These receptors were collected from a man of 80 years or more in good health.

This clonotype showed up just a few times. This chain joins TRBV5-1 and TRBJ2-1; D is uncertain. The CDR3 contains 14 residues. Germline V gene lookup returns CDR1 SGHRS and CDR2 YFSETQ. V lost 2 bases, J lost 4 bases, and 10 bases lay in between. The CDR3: CASSFPGSYNEQFF. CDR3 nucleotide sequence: TGCGCCAGCAGCTTCCCGGGCTCATACAATGAGCAGTTCTTC.

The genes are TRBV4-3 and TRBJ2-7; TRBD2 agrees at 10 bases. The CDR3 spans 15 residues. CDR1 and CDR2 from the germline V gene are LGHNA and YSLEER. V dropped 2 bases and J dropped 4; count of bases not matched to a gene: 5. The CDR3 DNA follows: TGCGCCAGCAGCCAACTACTAGCGGGGCGATACGAGCAGTACTTC. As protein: CASSQLLAGRYEQYF.

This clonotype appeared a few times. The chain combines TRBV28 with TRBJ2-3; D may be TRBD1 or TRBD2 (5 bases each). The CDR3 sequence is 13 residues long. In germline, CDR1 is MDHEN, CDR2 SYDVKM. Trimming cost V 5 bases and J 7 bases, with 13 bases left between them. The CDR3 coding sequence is TGTGCCAGCAGTCCACCGGGGCCAAATACGCAGTATTTT. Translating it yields CASSPPGPNTQYF. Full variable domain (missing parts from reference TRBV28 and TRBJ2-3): DVKVTQSSRYLVKRTGEKVFLECVQDMDHENMFWYRQDPGLGLRLIYFSYDVKMKEKGDIPEGYSVSREKKERFSLILESASTNQTSMYLCASSPPGPNTQYFGPGTRLTVL.

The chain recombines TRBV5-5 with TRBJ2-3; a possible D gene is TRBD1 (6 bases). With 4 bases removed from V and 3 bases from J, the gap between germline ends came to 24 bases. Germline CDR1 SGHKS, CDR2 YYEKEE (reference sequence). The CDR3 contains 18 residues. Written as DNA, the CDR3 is TGTGCCAGCAGCATGCCACTACCGACCGACAGGAGGACAGATACGCAGTATTTT. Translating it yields CASSMPLPTDRRTDTQYF.

CDR3 bases: TGCAGCGTTGGGTCGGTTGGGACTAGGGATGAGCAGTTCTTC. Protein product: CSVGSVGTRDEQFF. V usage is TRBV29-1 and J usage is TRBJ2-1, with 8 bases lining up with TRBD2. There are 14 residues in the CDR3. CDR1 and CDR2 (germline): SQVTM, ANQGSEA. V shed 4 bases and J 8 bases; nucleotides not matched to a gene: 10.

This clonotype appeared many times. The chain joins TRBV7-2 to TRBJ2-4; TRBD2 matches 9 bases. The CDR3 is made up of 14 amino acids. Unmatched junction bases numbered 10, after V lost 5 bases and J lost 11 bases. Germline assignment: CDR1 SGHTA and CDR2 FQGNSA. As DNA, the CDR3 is TGTGCCAGCAGCCTGGGGACTAGCCCTAGTGTTCAGTACTTC. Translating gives CASSLGTSPSVQYF. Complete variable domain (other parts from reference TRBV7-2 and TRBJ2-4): GAGVSQSPSNKVTEKGKDVELRCDPISGHTALYWYRQSLGQGLEFLIYFQGNSAPDKSGLPSDRFSAERTGGSVSTLTIQRTQQEDSAVYLCASSLGTSPSVQYFGAGTRLSVL.

The CDR3 DNA follows: TGCGCCAGCAGCCAGCGACAGGGGGACGGAGGAGAGACCCAGTACTTC. Amino acids: CASSQRQGDGGETQYF. The gene calls are TRBV4-3 and TRBJ2-5; 9 bases are a match to TRBD1. The germline gives CDR1 LGHNA, CDR2 YSLEER. V lost 3 bases and J lost 4; bases outside the gene matches: 9. The length of the CDR3 is 16 residues.

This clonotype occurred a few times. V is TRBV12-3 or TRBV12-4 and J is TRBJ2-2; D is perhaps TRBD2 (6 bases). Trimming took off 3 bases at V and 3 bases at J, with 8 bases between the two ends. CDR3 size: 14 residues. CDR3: CASSFRGDTGELFF. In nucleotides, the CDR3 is TGTGCCAGCAGTTTTCGCGGGGACACCGGGGAGCTGTTTTTT.

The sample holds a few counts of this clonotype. Here the CDR3 DNA reads TGTGCCAGCAGCCCACTAACTAGCGGGAGGGCCGGAGACATTCAGTACTTC. Translating it yields CASSPLTSGRAGDIQYF. The V call is TRBV7-2, the J call TRBJ2-4, with TRBD2 matching 13 bases. V dropped 5 bases and J dropped 8; count of bases not matched to a gene: 12. Germline V gene data show CDR1 as SGHTA and CDR2 as FQGNSA. This CDR3 is 17 amino acids long.

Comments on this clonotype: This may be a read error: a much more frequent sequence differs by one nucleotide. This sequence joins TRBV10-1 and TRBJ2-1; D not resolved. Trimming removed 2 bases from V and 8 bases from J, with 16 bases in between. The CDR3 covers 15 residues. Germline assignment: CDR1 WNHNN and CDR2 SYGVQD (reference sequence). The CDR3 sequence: CASSEARTPGDEQFF. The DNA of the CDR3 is TGCGCCAGCAGTGAGGCGAGAACTCCCGGCGATGAGCAGTTCTTC.

The CDR3, as DNA: TGTGCCAGCAGCTTAGGCGAGAGTTGGAGCGGGGAGACCCAGTACTTC. Protein product: CASSLGESWSGETQYF. The chain uses TRBV7-9 and TRBJ2-5; maybe TRBD2 (6 bases). The CDR3 has 16 amino acids. The V end was cut by 1 base, the J end by 5 bases, with 17 bases between. Looked up from germline, CDR1 is SEHNR and CDR2 is FQNEAQ (reference sequence).

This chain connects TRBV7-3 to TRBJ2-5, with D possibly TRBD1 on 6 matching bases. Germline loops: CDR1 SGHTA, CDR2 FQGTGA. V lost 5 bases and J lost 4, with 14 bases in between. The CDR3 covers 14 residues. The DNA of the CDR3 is TGTGCCAGCAGCCAACAGGGATCAGTAGAGACCCAGTACTTC. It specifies CASSQQGSVETQYF. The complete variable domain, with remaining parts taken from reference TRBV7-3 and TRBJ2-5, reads GAGVSQTPSNKVTEKGKYVELRCDPISGHTALYWYRQSLGQGPEFLIYFQGTGAADDSGLPNDRFFAVRPEGSVSTLKIQRTERGDSAVYLCASSQQGSVETQYFGPGTRLLVL.

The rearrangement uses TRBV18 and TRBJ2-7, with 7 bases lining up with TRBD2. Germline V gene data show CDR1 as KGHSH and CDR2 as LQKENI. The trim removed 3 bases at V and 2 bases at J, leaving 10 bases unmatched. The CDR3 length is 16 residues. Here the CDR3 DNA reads TGTGCCAGCTCACCCTTCTCTAGCGGCACGGCCTACGAGCAGTACTTC. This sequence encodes CASSPFSSGTAYEQYF.

DNA for the CDR3: TGTGCCAGCAGCGACGGAGGGGGCGAGCAGTACTTC. Protein product: CASSDGGGEQYF. The chain links TRBV25-1 to TRBJ2-5; the D call may be TRBD1 or TRBD2 (6 bases each). The DNA end is more similar to TRBJ2-7, so the J call may be wrong. This CDR3 has 12 amino acids. Germline CDR1 is MGHDK and CDR2 is SYGVNS.

In DNA, the CDR3 is TGTGCCAGCAGCCAAAGGAAGGGGGCGGTGAACACTGAAGCTTTCTTT. This translates into CASSQRKGAVNTEAFF. V usage is TRBV3-1 and J usage is TRBJ1-1, with 7 positions matching TRBD1. Germline loops: CDR1 LGHDT, CDR2 YNNKEL (reference sequence). Trimming took 2 bases from V and 0 from J; bases not matched to a gene: 6. The CDR3 length is 16 residues.

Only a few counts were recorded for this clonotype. CDR3 nucleotide sequence: TGCAGCGTTCTAGACACGTTCTATGGCTACACCTTC. Amino acids: CSVLDTFYGYTF. V and J are TRBV29-1 and TRBJ1-2, with D unresolved. The CDR3 has 12 residues. The germline gives CDR1 SQVTM, CDR2 ANQGSEA. V shed 5 bases and J shed 4 bases, with 11 bases lying between them.

CDR3 region: CASLTSGSYNEQFF. In nucleotides, the CDR3 is TGTGCCAGCCTGACTAGCGGGTCCTACAATGAGCAGTTCTTC. The gene calls are TRBV2 and TRBJ2-1, with 10 bases fitting TRBD2. V lost 8 bases, J lost 1 base, and 2 bases stayed unmatched. The germline V gene encodes CDR1 SNHLY and CDR2 FYNNEI. This CDR3 spans 14 amino acids.

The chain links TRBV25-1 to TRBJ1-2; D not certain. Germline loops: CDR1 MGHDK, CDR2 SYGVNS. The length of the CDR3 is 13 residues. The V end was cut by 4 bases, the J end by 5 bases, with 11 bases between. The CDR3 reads CASSGGGYYGYTF. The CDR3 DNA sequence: TGTGCCAGCAGTGGGGGAGGATATTATGGCTACACCTTC.

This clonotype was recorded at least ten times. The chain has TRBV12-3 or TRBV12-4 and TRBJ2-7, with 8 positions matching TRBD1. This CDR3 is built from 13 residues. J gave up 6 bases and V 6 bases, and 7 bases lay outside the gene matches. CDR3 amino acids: CASRNQGAVEQYF. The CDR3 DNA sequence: TGTGCCAGCAGGAACCAGGGGGCGGTCGAGCAGTACTTC.